This record concerns one TCR beta chain sequence. What it recognizes is unknown. Measured with immunoSEQ multiplex PCR; TCRdb has only the in-frame clones, and not every one. Among approximately 56,000 clones listed, 70% to 90% were seen once. These data originate in a study of T cell responses to AZD1222 COVID-19 vaccine. For the study at large: Some second doses came at about 4 weeks and others at about 12 weeks; these were pooled. Points from the study as a whole: Spike-spanning, vaccine-associated CD4 TCRs were dominant at 160-218 and 743-854. It was only a handful of AZD1222 recipients who were seropositive at baseline.

V lost 2 bases to trimming and J lost 7 bases, with 9 bases between them. Germline V gives CDR1 SNHLY, CDR2 FYNNEI. The CDR3 has 13 residues. The rearrangement joins TRBV2 to TRBJ2-4, with D uncertain. The sequence came from an adult in good health. The specimen comprised peripheral blood, sampled on day 0 of AZD1222 vaccination. The CDR3 spells CASSETSRNIQYF. In DNA, the CDR3 is TGTGCCAGCAGTGAAACTTCTAGGAACATTCAGTACTTC.